These 9 T cell receptor beta chains came from one sample sequenced in a study of blood T cell repertoires in COVID-19. Repertoires were generated with immunoSEQ multiplex PCR, while TCRdb's copy carries only in-frame clones and drops some. The sample yields roughly 180,000 clones, 76% seen once. Sequenced material: peripheral blood. The receptors stem from a woman aged 50 to 65 with active or convalescent COVID-19.

The chain joins TRBV30 to TRBJ2-2; 8 nucleotides agree with TRBD2. Trimming took 6 bases from V and 7 from J; bases not matched to a gene: 13. Germline V gives CDR1 GTSNPN, CDR2 SVGIG (reference sequence). The CDR3 length is 15 residues. The CDR3, as DNA: TGTGCCTGCCCTATGGGCGGGAGGTCGAGCGGGGAGCTGTTTTTT. It encodes CACPMGGRSSGELFF. Together with reference TRBV30 and TRBJ2-2, the CDR3 gives the full variable domain: SQTIHQWPATLVQPVGSPLSLECTVEGTSNPNLYWYRQAAGRGLQLLFYSVGIGQISSEVPQNLSASRPQDRQFILSSKKLLLSDSGFYLCACPMGGRSSGELFFGEGSRLTVL.

Here the CDR3 reads CSVESTGGRYGYTF. The CDR3 nucleotides read TGCAGCGTTGAATCGACAGGGGGTCGGTATGGCTACACCTTC. The chain couples TRBV29-1 to TRBJ1-2, with 9 nucleotides matching TRBD1. The CDR3 extends over 14 amino acids. The germline gives CDR1 SQVTM, CDR2 ANQGSEA. V shed 2 bases and J 5 bases; nucleotides not matched to a gene: 6.

The genes are TRBV5-6 and TRBJ2-1; weak D call: TRBD1 (5 bases). Germline V gene lookup returns CDR1 SGHDT and CDR2 YYEEEE. V lost 5 bases and J lost 6, with 12 bases in between. The length of the CDR3 is 13 residues. CDR3 sequence reads: CASRPQGGNEQFF. CDR3 DNA: TGTGCCAGCAGGCCCCAGGGCGGCAATGAGCAGTTCTTC. The whole variable domain, filled in from reference TRBV5-6 and TRBJ2-1, reads DAGVTQSPTHLIKTRGQQVTLRCSPKSGHDTVSWYQQALGQGPQFIFQYYEEEERQRGNFPDRFSGHQFPNYSSELNVNALLLGDSALYLCASRPQGGNEQFFGPGTRLTVL.

The chain has TRBV9 and TRBJ2-3, with TRBD2 matching 11 bases. From germline, CDR1 is SGDLS and CDR2 YYNGEE. V shed 0 bases, J shed 2 bases, and the junction held 8 bases outside the gene matches. The CDR3 is 18 amino acids. CDR3 amino acids: CASSVVGSGGATTDTQYF. CDR3 DNA: TGTGCCAGCAGCGTAGTAGGTAGCGGGGGGGCAACCACAGATACGCAGTATTTT.

This clone has more than one count but fewer than ten. V usage is TRBV10-3 and J usage is TRBJ1-2, with TRBD1 identical over 7 bases. V shed 2 bases and J 6 bases; nucleotides not matched to a gene: 6. Germline loops: CDR1 ENHRY, CDR2 SYGVKD. This CDR3 spans 14 amino acids. DNA of the CDR3: TGTGCCATCAGTGAGAGAGGCAGGGGGGATGGCTACACCTTC. The encoded protein is CAISERGRGDGYTF.

CDR3 sequence (DNA): TGTGCCAGCAGCTTAAGGGACAGGGGAGGAACTGAAGCTTTCTTT. The encoded protein is CASSLRDRGGTEAFF. The gene calls are TRBV7-2 and TRBJ1-1; 10 nucleotides line up with TRBD1. Trimming took 2 bases from V and 5 from J; bases not matched to a gene: 5. The CDR3 contains 15 residues. Germline CDR1 SGHTA, CDR2 FQGNSA.

This sequence joins TRBV4-2 and TRBJ1-2; TRBD1 agrees at 9 bases. Germline CDR1 is LGHNA and CDR2 is YNFKEQ. This CDR3 contains 17 residues. With 3 bases clipped from V and 8 bases from J, the junction kept 16 bases outside the gene matches. The DNA of the CDR3 is TGTGCCAGCAGCCACACAAGCCTCGGGACAGGGTTTGGCGGCTACACCTTC. It is translated as CASSHTSLGTGFGGYTF.

In the case of this clone: The same CDR3 also results from other DNA sequences found in this sample. The chain carries TRBV20-1 and TRBJ1-2, with TRBD1 matching 7 bases. The CDR3 extends over 11 amino acids. From germline, CDR1 is DFQATT and CDR2 SNEGSKA (reference sequence). V shed 6 bases and J 4 bases; nucleotides not matched to a gene: 2. CDR3 coding DNA: TGCAGTGCGACAGGGAGCTATGGCTACACCTTC. Translated: CSATGSYGYTF.

This chain connects TRBV30 to TRBJ1-2; tentatively, D is TRBD1 (5 bases). The CDR3 totals 12 residues. CDR1 and CDR2 from the germline V gene are GTSNPN and SVGIG (reference sequence). Between the trimmed V and J ends, which lost 4 bases and 2 bases, there was a span of 8 bases. The CDR3 loop is CAWTRQNYGYTF. The DNA for the CDR3 is TGTGCCTGGACCCGACAGAACTATGGCTACACCTTC.